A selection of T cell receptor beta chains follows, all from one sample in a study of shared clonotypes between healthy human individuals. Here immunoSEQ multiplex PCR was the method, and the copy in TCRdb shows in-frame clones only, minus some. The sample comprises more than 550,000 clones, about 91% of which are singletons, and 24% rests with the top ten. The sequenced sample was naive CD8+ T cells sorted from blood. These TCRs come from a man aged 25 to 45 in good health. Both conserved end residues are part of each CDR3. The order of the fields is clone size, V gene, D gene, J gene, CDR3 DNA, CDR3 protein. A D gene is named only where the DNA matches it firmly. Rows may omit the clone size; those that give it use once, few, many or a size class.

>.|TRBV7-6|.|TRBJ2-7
TGTGCCAGCAGCCCTCTCCAACGACCCTACGAGCAGTACTTC
CASSPLQRPYEQYF
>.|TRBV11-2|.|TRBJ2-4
TGTGCCAGCAGCTCTACCCTCGGGACTAAAAACATTCAGTACTTC
CASSSTLGTKNIQYF
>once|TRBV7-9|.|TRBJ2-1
TGTGCCAGCAGCTCAACAGGTCCAAATGAGCAGTTCTTC
CASSSTGPNEQFF
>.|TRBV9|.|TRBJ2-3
TGTGCCAGCAGCGGGGAAGGGGGACCCATGTCCACAGATACGCAGTATTTT
CASSGEGGPMSTDTQYF
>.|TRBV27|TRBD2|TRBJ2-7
TGTGCCAGCTCCGGGACTATCAACTACGAGCAGTACTTC
CASSGTINYEQYF
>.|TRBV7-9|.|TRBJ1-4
TGTGCCAGCAGCTTAGCGCTGGGGGGCACGGGGGAAAAACTGTTTTTT
CASSLALGGTGEKLFF
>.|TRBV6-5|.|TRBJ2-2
TGTGCCAGCAGTTACTGGGGGACATACACCGGGGAGCTGTTTTTT
CASSYWGTYTGELFF
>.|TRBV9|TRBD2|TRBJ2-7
TGTGCCACCCACACAGCGGGAGGTTACGAGCAGTACTTC
CATHTAGGYEQYF
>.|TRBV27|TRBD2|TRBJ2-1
TGTGCCAGCAGCCCGGGACTAGCGGGAGTTGAGCAGTTCTTC
CASSPGLAGVEQFF
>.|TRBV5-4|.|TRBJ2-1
TGTGCCAGCAGCTTGAACGTTAATGAGCAGTTCTTC
CASSLNVNEQFF
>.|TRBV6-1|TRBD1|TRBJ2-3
TGTGCCAGCAGTGAAGGGACAGGGATAACAGATACGCAGTATTTT
CASSEGTGITDTQYF
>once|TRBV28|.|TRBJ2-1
TGTGCCAGCAGTTTAGTCCCGGCACTAGCAGAAGACAATGAGCAGTTCTTC
CASSLVPALAEDNEQFF
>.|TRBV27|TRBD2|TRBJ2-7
TGTGCCAGCAGTTTATCTTTTAGCGGGGGAAGCTCCTACGAGCAGTACTTC
CASSLSFSGGSSYEQYF
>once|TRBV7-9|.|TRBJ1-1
TGTGCCAGCAGCTTGGATGGTACTGAAGCTTTCTTT
CASSLDGTEAFF
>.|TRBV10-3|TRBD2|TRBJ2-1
TGTGCCATCAGTGAGTCGATGGCGGGAGGAATTGAGGTTGAGCAGTTCTTC
CAISESMAGGIEVEQFF
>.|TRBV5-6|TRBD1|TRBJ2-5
TGTGCCAGCAGCTTGGCCATTCAGGGGGCGGGAGAGACCCAGTACTTC
CASSLAIQGAGETQYF
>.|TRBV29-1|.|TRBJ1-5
TGCAGCGTTGCAGGGCTGAATCAGCCCCAGCATTTT
CSVAGLNQPQHF
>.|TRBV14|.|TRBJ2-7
TGTGCCAGCAGCCAAGATTCAGGGCCTCTTAGCTCCTACGAGCAGTACTTC
CASSQDSGPLSSYEQYF
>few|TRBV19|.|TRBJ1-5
TGTGCCAGTAGTTTGGCACCTGATAGCAATCAGCCCCAGCATTTT
CASSLAPDSNQPQHF
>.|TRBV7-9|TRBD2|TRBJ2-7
TGTGCCAGCAGCACGGGGGGGGCCTACGAGCAGTACTTC
CASSTGGAYEQYF
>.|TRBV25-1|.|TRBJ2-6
TGTGCCAGCAGTGTCGGAGTCTCTGGGGCCAACGTCCTGACTTTC
CASSVGVSGANVLTF
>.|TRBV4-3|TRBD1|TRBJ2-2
TGCGCCAGCAGCCAGTTAGTGTTCGGACAGGGGAATGACCCCGGGGAGCTGTTTTTT
CASSQLVFGQGNDPGELFF